These 3 T cell receptor beta chains were sequenced from one sample in a study of T cell repertoires in cytomegalovirus infection. TCRdb re-derived calls from the reads in MiXCR, one entry per CDR3 protein. The sample shows under 250,000 distinct CDR3 sequences, 6.5% of them seen only once. The sample comprised PBMCs. These receptors came from a human donor in good health (CMV status not recorded). Some clones in this sample may be carry-over from other donors' samples.

This clonotype was counted many times. This chain joins TRBV6-2 or TRBV6-3 and TRBJ2-1; TRBD2 matches 8 bases. The CDR3 covers 16 residues. With 0 bases clipped from V and 4 bases from J, the junction kept 5 bases outside the gene matches. Germline V gene lookup returns CDR1 MNHEY and CDR2 SVGEGT. The CDR3 loop reads CASSYSPGGGYNEQFF. The CDR3 coding sequence is TGTGCCAGCAGTTACTCCCCCGGGGGGGGTTACAATGAGCAGTTCTTC.

This clonotype was counted many times. The chain links TRBV11-3 to TRBJ2-7; the D gene is possibly TRBD1 (5 bases). Germline lookup yields CDR1 SGHNT and CDR2 YENEEA. Trimming removed 5 bases at V and 3 bases at J, with 11 bases between. This CDR3 region has 13 residues. This chain's CDR3 is CASSRGHNYEQYF. The CDR3 region has the DNA TGTGCCAGCAGCCGAGGACATAACTACGAGCAGTACTTC.

This clonotype appeared many times. The chain couples TRBV12-3 or TRBV12-4 to TRBJ2-1, with 9 bases aligning to TRBD1. The CDR3 extends over 19 amino acids. With V trimmed by 5 bases and J by 0 bases, 14 bases remained unmatched. The CDR3 DNA reads TGTGCCAGCAGTGGGGAGGGGACAGGGAGCGTCGGCTCCTACAATGAGCAGTTCTTC. It yields the protein CASSGEGTGSVGSYNEQFF.